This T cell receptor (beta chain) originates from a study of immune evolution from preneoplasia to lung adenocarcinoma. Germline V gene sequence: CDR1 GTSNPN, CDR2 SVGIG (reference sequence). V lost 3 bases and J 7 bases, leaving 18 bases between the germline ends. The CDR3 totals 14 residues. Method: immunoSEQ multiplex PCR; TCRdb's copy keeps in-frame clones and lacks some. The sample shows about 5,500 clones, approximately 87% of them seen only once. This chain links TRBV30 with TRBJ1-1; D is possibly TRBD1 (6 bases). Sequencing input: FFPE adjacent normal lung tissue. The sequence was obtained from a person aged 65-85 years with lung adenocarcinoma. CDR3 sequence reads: CAWRPKDRSGEAFF. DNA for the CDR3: TGTGCCTGGAGGCCTAAGGACAGATCGGGTGAAGCTTTCTTT.